The sample holds a few counts of the clone carrying this T cell receptor (beta chain). Some clones are missing from TCRdb's copy, which holds only in-frame ones; the method was immunoSEQ multiplex PCR. The sample lists more than 50,000 clones, over 80% occurring once. This sample was taken from a study of OX40 agonist ivuxolimab in advanced cancers. CDR3 length equals 15 residues. Trimming took 4 bases from V and 7 from J; bases not matched to a gene: 11. From germline, CDR1 is SGHDT and CDR2 YYEEEE. The receptor comes from an adult with an advanced solid tumor such as melanoma, head and neck, liver or kidney cancer. This specimen consisted of CD4+ or CD8+ T cells sorted from blood, obtained in a trial of the OX40 agonist ivuxolimab. The rearrangement joins TRBV5-6 to TRBJ1-5, with TRBD1 matching 7 bases. This CDR3 reads CASSVAGTVVQPQHF. The CDR3 DNA reads TGTGCCAGCAGCGTAGCCGGGACAGTTGTGCAGCCCCAGCATTTT.